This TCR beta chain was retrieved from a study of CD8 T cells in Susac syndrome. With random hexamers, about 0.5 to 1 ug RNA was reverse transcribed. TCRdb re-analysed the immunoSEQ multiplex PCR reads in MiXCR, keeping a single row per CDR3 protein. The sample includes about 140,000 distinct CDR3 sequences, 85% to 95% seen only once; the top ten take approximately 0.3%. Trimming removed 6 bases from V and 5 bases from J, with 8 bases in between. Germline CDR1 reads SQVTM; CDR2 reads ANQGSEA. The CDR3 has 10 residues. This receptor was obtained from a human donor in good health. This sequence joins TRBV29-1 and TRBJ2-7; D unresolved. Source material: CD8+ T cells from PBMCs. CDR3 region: CSVVGDEQYF. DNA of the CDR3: TGCAGCGTGGTTGGCGACGAGCAGTACTTC.